The source of this TCR beta chain is a study of human T cells and chemical hapten exposure. Described time point: patch test 2, 6 weeks after DPC sensitization. Noted treatment: therapeutic diphenylcyclopropenone sensitization with weekly scalp DPC. It was unfractionated whole blood from which total RNA was extracted. TCRdb recomputed calls from the RACE reads with MiXCR, one row per CDR3 protein. The sample records a few hundred thousand distinct CDR3 sequences, under 6.5% being singletons. This clonotype was detected only a few times. The receptor's source is a woman aged 18-30 years with alopecia areata. Some clones in this sample may be carry-over from other donors' samples. The source material was whole blood, sampled in connection with sensitization to the hapten diphenylcyclopropenone (DPC).

The CDR3 DNA follows: TGCAGCGTCTCCGTAGCGGGGGTCTACAATGAGCAGTTCTTC. This codes for CSVSVAGVYNEQFF. The J gene is TRBJ2-1, the V gene TRBV29-1; the match to TRBD2 covers 9 bases. Germline assignment: CDR1 SQVTM and CDR2 ANQGSEA. V shed 6 bases, J shed 3 bases, and the junction held 6 bases outside the gene matches. The CDR3 extends over 14 amino acids.